This TCR beta chain is from a study of blood T cell repertoires in COVID-19. This clone was found once. Clones were read by immunoSEQ multiplex PCR, and TCRdb kept only the in-frame ones, dropping some. The data hold over 150,000 clones, with 65% to 90% observed a single time. V shed 0 bases and J 2 bases; nucleotides not matched to a gene: 13. CDR3 length: 20 amino acids. The germline CDR1 and CDR2 sequences are MNHNS and SASEGT. The receptor's source is a human donor in a cohort sampled during active COVID-19. The J gene is TRBJ2-4, the V gene TRBV6-1; TRBD2 aligns across 10 bases. Sequencing was done on a sample of peripheral blood. The CDR3 region has the DNA TGTGCCAGCAGTGAAGCAGGGAGTACGCGACTAGCGGGCCCCAAAAACATTCAGTACTTC. Its protein is CASSEAGSTRLAGPKNIQYF.